Presented here are 4 T cell receptor beta chains from one specimen sequenced in a study of technical replicates of blood from several donors. The data were produced by immunoSEQ multiplex PCR, yet TCRdb's version contains in-frame clones alone and is incomplete. Among around 85,000 clones listed, just under 95% were seen once. The sample taken for sequencing was T cells isolated from PBMCs. The source is a human donor in good health.

This chain joins TRBV28 and TRBJ2-1, with 10 bases lining up with TRBD2. V shed 8 bases, J shed 5 bases, and the junction held 9 bases outside the gene matches. This CDR3 has 15 residues. Germline V gives CDR1 MDHEN, CDR2 SYDVKM. CDR3 nucleotide sequence: TGTGCCAGCGTCCCTGGGACTAGCGTAAACAATGAGCAGTTCTTC. As protein: CASVPGTSVNNEQFF.

The rearrangement uses TRBV4-1 and TRBJ1-1; TRBD1 agrees at 10 bases. Unmatched junction bases numbered 12, after V lost 1 base and J lost 4 bases. This CDR3 comprises 18 residues. Looked up from germline, CDR1 is MGHRA and CDR2 is YSYEKL. The CDR3 nucleotides read TGCGCCAGCAGCCAAGTGATCCGGGACAGGGGTTCTTCCACTGAAGCTTTCTTT. Translating it yields CASSQVIRDRGSSTEAFF.

This sequence joins TRBV19 and TRBJ1-6; 7 bases line up with TRBD1. With 5 bases clipped from V and 7 bases from J, the junction kept 5 bases outside the gene matches. CDR1 and CDR2 from the germline V gene are LNHDA and SQIVND (reference sequence). The CDR3 extends over 14 amino acids. The CDR3 here is CASSFRDSNSPLHF. In DNA form, the CDR3 reads TGTGCCAGTAGTTTCCGGGACAGCAATTCACCCCTCCACTTT.

This chain uses TRBV29-1 with TRBJ2-1; D is uncertain. The germline V gene has CDR1 SQVTM and CDR2 ANQGSEA. This CDR3 region has 13 residues. Trimming took off 4 bases at V and 3 bases at J, with 10 bases between the two ends. CDR3 sequence reads: CSVVWLVYNEQFF. CDR3 DNA sequence: TGCAGCGTTGTTTGGCTAGTCTACAATGAGCAGTTCTTC.